The 31 T cell receptor beta chains reported below all come from one sample, sequenced in a study of shared clonotypes between healthy human individuals. The repertoire was sequenced with immunoSEQ multiplex PCR; TCRdb's copy has only in-frame clones and lacks some. The table has some 530,000 clones, around four fifths seen once. Source material: PBMCs. All receptors derive from a woman in her forties in good health. Some clones in this sample may be carry-over from other donors' samples.

The chain combines TRBV6-4 with TRBJ1-4, with no clear D. The germline CDR1 and CDR2 sequences are MRHNA and SNTAGT. The CDR3 contains 16 residues. V was clipped by 3 bases and J by 8 bases, with 19 bases between them. CDR3 nucleotide sequence: TGTGCCAGCAGTGATATCCTTCTGTGGACGGAGGAAAAACTGTTTTTT. As protein: CASSDILLWTEEKLFF.

This clone was counted a few times. The genes are TRBV30 and TRBJ1-1; D is unresolved. V shed 3 bases and J shed 1 base, with 9 bases lying between them. CDR3 length: 13 residues. The germline gives CDR1 GTSNPN, CDR2 SVGIG (reference sequence). The CDR3 here is CAWRGRANTEAFF. CDR3 nucleotide sequence: TGTGCCTGGAGGGGCAGAGCGAACACTGAAGCTTTCTTT.

This clone was seen just once. The chain carries TRBV5-4 and TRBJ2-7; D possibly corresponds to TRBD2 (6 bases). The ends were cut back, 0 bases at V and 4 bases at J, with 14 bases in the middle. This CDR3 contains 15 residues. Germline V gene lookup returns CDR1 SGHNT and CDR2 YYREEE (reference sequence). As DNA, the CDR3 is TGTGCCAGCAGCTTGGGGCGGGACGTTGGGTACGAGCAGTACTTC. Residues: CASSLGRDVGYEQYF. Using reference TRBV5-4 and TRBJ2-7 for the parts outside the CDR3, the full variable domain is ETGVTQSPTHLIKTRGQQVTLRCSSQSGHNTVSWYQQALGQGPQFIFQYYREEENGRGNFPPRFSGLQFPNYSSELNVNALELDDSALYLCASSLGRDVGYEQYFGPGTRLTVT.

With regard to this clone: Other DNA sequences in this sample translate to the same CDR3. The chain links TRBV28 to TRBJ1-2, with a tentative D call TRBD1 (5 bases). The length of the CDR3 is 13 residues. Germline loops: CDR1 MDHEN, CDR2 SYDVKM. V was shortened by 3 bases and J by 3 bases, with 8 bases between the two germline ends. CDR3 region: CASSLGRDYGYTF. DNA of the CDR3: TGTGCCAGCAGTTTGGGCAGGGACTATGGCTACACCTTC.

The chain uses TRBV11-2 and TRBJ2-7; 7 nucleotides agree with TRBD2. The CDR3 is 12 amino acids. In germline, CDR1 is SGHAT, CDR2 FQNNGV. V trimming: 7 bases; J trimming: 6 bases; junction bases outside the gene matches: 6. CDR3 in amino acids: CASTPGGTEQYF. The CDR3 nucleotides are TGTGCCAGCACTCCCGGGGGGACCGAGCAGTACTTC.

The chain couples TRBV6-5 to TRBJ1-3, with D perhaps TRBD1 (6 bases). V dropped 5 bases and J dropped 6 bases, with 14 bases sitting between them. Looked up from germline, CDR1 is MNHEY and CDR2 is SVGAGI. The CDR3 extends over 14 amino acids. CDR3 DNA: TGTGCCAGCAGTAGGGGGACACGAGAAAACACCATATATTTT. It is translated as CASSRGTRENTIYF.

J is TRBJ2-7 and V is TRBV9; no reliable D call. Germline CDR1 SGDLS, CDR2 YYNGEE. The CDR3 runs 12 residues. The V end was cut by 0 bases, the J end by 6 bases, with 7 bases between. CDR3 in DNA: TGTGCCAGCAGCGTAGATGGATCCGAGCAGTACTTC. Translating gives CASSVDGSEQYF.

The chain carries TRBV7-2 and TRBJ2-7; unclear D gene. Germline loops: CDR1 SGHTA, CDR2 FQGNSA. This CDR3 has 12 residues. Trimming removed 4 bases at V and 6 bases at J, with 10 bases between. CDR3 DNA: TGTGCCAGCAGCTCGCCTGGCCGCGAGCAGTACTTC. Encoded protein: CASSSPGREQYF.

CDR3 bases: TGTGCCAGCAGCTTGGGGGGGGCCGGTGAAAAACTGTTTTTT. Translation gives CASSLGGAGEKLFF. The chain employs TRBV13 and TRBJ1-4; possibly TRBD1 for D (6 bases). Trimming took off 3 bases at V and 7 bases at J, with 12 bases between the two ends. CDR3 length: 14 residues. Per the germline V gene, CDR1 is PRHDT and CDR2 is FYEKMQ (reference sequence). Combining the CDR3 with reference TRBV13 and TRBJ1-4 gives the whole variable domain AAGVIQSPRHLIKEKRETATLKCYPIPRHDTVYWYQQGPGQDPQFLISFYEKMQSDKGSIPDRFSAQQFSDYHSELNMSSLELGDSALYFCASSLGGAGEKLFFGSGTQLSVL.

CDR3 DNA sequence: TGCGCCAGCAGTGAGGCTAAACCGGGACAGGGGGCGAACTCTGGAAACACCATATATTTT. This gives the protein CASSEAKPGQGANSGNTIYF. V is TRBV10-2 and J is TRBJ1-3, with 12 bases that match TRBD1. V shed 2 bases and J 0 bases; nucleotides not matched to a gene: 11. The CDR3 loop spans 20 amino acids. Germline loops: CDR1 WSHSY, CDR2 SAAADI.

The rearrangement uses TRBV14 and TRBJ2-7; 15 nucleotides match TRBD2. This CDR3 contains 15 residues. J lost 4 bases, V lost 6 bases, and 4 bases had no gene match. The germline V gene has CDR1 SGHDN and CDR2 FVKESK. Here the CDR3 reads CASSPGLAGGYEQYF. DNA of the CDR3: TGTGCCAGCAGTCCGGGACTAGCGGGAGGTTACGAGCAGTACTTC.

This chain connects TRBV5-1 to TRBJ2-1, with unresolved D. Germline loops: CDR1 SGHRS, CDR2 YFSETQ. Deletions cut 0 bases from V and 7 bases from J, with 8 bases between. The CDR3 extends over 13 amino acids. The CDR3 is CASSLEQVNEQFF. CDR3 bases: TGCGCCAGCAGCTTGGAGCAGGTGAATGAGCAGTTCTTC.

V is TRBV5-6 and J is TRBJ2-5; no reliable D call. CDR1 is SGHDT and CDR2 is YYEEEE in the germline V gene. There are 11 residues in the CDR3. Deletions cut 2 bases from V and 5 bases from J, with 4 bases between. The CDR3 bases are TGTGCCAGCAGCTTTTACGAGACCCAGTACTTC. Translated: CASSFYETQYF.

This clone was picked up a small number of times. The chain has TRBV28 and TRBJ2-2, with D possibly being TRBD1 (5 bases). Germline V lookup: CDR1 MDHEN, CDR2 SYDVKM. The CDR3 extends over 13 amino acids. V lost 2 bases to trimming and J lost 5 bases, with 6 bases between them. This CDR3 is CASSLGATGELFF. CDR3 DNA: TGTGCCAGCAGTTTAGGGGCGACCGGGGAGCTGTTTTTT.

The chain links TRBV7-9 to TRBJ1-2; TRBD1 matches 9 bases. CDR3 size: 16 residues. Trimming at V came to 5 bases and at J to 2 bases, leaving 9 bases not matched to a gene. From germline, CDR1 is SEHNR and CDR2 FQNEAQ (reference sequence). The CDR3 nucleotides are TGTGCCAGCAGCGATTTGGGACAGGGATTGAACTATGGCTACACCTTC. It codes for CASSDLGQGLNYGYTF.

The rearrangement links TRBV10-2 to TRBJ2-7; maybe TRBD2 (6 bases). Between the trimmed V and J ends, which lost 3 bases and 1 base, there was a span of 7 bases. The CDR3 loop spans 13 amino acids. Germline CDR1 and CDR2: WSHSY and SAAADI. In nucleotides, the CDR3 is TGCGCCAGCAGTGACGGGAGATCCTACGAGCAGTACTTC. Residues: CASSDGRSYEQYF.

This chain joins TRBV5-4 and TRBJ2-1; D gene unclear. Germline lookup yields CDR1 SGHNT and CDR2 YYREEE (reference sequence). V shed 0 bases and J shed 4 bases, with 11 bases lying between them. The length of the CDR3 is 15 residues. The CDR3 sequence is CASSLVGSSYNEQFF. The CDR3 region has the DNA TGTGCCAGCAGCTTGGTTGGTAGCAGTTACAATGAGCAGTTCTTC.

The gene calls are TRBV28 and TRBJ2-1; TRBD2 matches at 8 bases. After removal of 7 bases from V and 0 bases from J, the junction contained 5 bases not matched to a gene. Germline-derived CDR1 and CDR2 are MDHEN and SYDVKM. There are 15 residues in the CDR3. CDR3 protein: CASNLSGGSYNEQFF. CDR3 nucleotide sequence: TGTGCCAGCAATCTCAGCGGGGGCTCCTACAATGAGCAGTTCTTC.

The V call is TRBV4-2, the J call TRBJ2-5; the match to TRBD2 covers 10 bases. J gave up 7 bases and V 2 bases, and 16 bases lay outside the gene matches. The CDR3 length is 18 residues. Germline CDR1 reads LGHNA; CDR2 reads YNFKEQ. The CDR3 DNA follows: TGTGCCAGCAGCCAACTAGAAGGGTCAGCGGGAGGGCCCCCGACCCAGTACTTC. Residues: CASSQLEGSAGGPPTQYF.

With regard to this clone: With only one base between it and a far larger clone, this is likely a read error. V usage is TRBV6-1 and J usage is TRBJ2-1; 7 nucleotides line up with TRBD1. Germline CDR1 is MNHNS and CDR2 is SASEGT. Trimming took 4 bases from V and 0 from J; bases not matched to a gene: 6. CDR3 length equals 16 residues. DNA for the CDR3: TGTGCCAGCAGTGTTCGAGGGGACAGCTCCTACAATGAGCAGTTCTTC. Translation: CASSVRGDSSYNEQFF.

The chain is built from TRBV11-2 and TRBJ2-3; a possible D gene is TRBD2 (5 bases). Deletions cut 5 bases from V and 0 bases from J, with 9 bases between. The CDR3 is made up of 14 amino acids. Germline CDR1 and CDR2: SGHAT and FQNNGV. The CDR3: CASSPPGSTDTQYF. The CDR3 DNA follows: TGTGCCAGCAGCCCACCGGGGAGCACAGATACGCAGTATTTT. The entire variable domain, with the rest obtained from reference TRBV11-2 and TRBJ2-3, is as follows: EAGVAQSPRYKIIEKRQSVAFWCNPISGHATLYWYQQILGQGPKLLIQFQNNGVVDDSQLPKDRFSAERLKGVDSTLKIQPAKLEDSAVYLCASSPPGSTDTQYFGPGTRLTVL.

The chain recombines TRBV7-9 with TRBJ2-7; 8 bases match TRBD1. V shed 1 base, J shed 5 bases, and the junction held 7 bases outside the gene matches. CDR1 is SEHNR and CDR2 is FQNEAQ in the germline V gene (reference sequence). The CDR3 covers 15 residues. The CDR3 reads CASSLVAGGGDEQYF. The CDR3 nucleotides are TGTGCCAGCAGCTTAGTTGCAGGGGGCGGCGACGAGCAGTACTTC.

The chain combines TRBV15 with TRBJ2-7, with D maybe TRBD2 (5 bases). The CDR3 length is 13 residues. With 6 bases removed from V and 3 bases from J, the gap between germline ends came to 12 bases. Germline V gene data show CDR1 as LNHNV and CDR2 as YYDKDF (reference sequence). This CDR3 is CATRPSGVYEQYF. Here the CDR3 DNA reads TGTGCCACCAGACCCTCCGGGGTCTACGAGCAGTACTTC.

The chain recombines TRBV19 with TRBJ2-4; no clear D. This CDR3 is 16 amino acids long. Trimming took off 3 bases at V and 0 bases at J, with 12 bases between the two ends. The V gene's germline CDR1 is LNHDA and CDR2 SQIVND (reference sequence). CDR3 sequence: CASSIPGQAAKNIQYF. The CDR3 DNA reads TGTGCCAGTAGTATTCCCGGCCAGGCAGCCAAAAACATTCAGTACTTC.

The chain carries TRBV9 and TRBJ1-2; D might be TRBD1 (5 bases). Germline CDR1 and CDR2: SGDLS and YYNGEE. The CDR3 has 14 amino acids. V was clipped by 4 bases and J by 3 bases, with 13 bases between them. DNA for the CDR3: TGTGCCAGCAGCCGGGAGGGGTCAGACTATGGCTACACCTTC. This codes for CASSREGSDYGYTF. Full variable domain (missing parts from reference TRBV9 and TRBJ1-2): DSGVTQTPKHLITATGQRVTLRCSPRSGDLSVYWYQQSLDQGLQFLIQYYNGEERAKGNILERFSAQQFPDLHSELNLSSLELGDSALYFCASSREGSDYGYTFGSGTRLTVV.

J is TRBJ2-3 and V is TRBV6-5, with 13 bases matching TRBD2. The CDR3 spans 16 residues. Germline-derived CDR1 and CDR2 are MNHEY and SVGAGI. Trimming took 2 bases from V and 6 from J; bases not matched to a gene: 5. The CDR3 protein is CASSYRTSGSRDTQYF. In nucleotides, the CDR3 is TGTGCCAGCAGTTACCGGACTAGCGGGAGCCGGGATACGCAGTATTTT.

This chain connects TRBV6-5 to TRBJ2-7; 7 bases match TRBD1. The CDR3 has 13 residues. Trimming took 7 bases from V and 7 from J; bases not matched to a gene: 10. CDR1 and CDR2 (germline): MNHEY, SVGAGI. The CDR3 coding sequence is TGTGCCAGCACCCGGTCCCAGGGGGATGAGCAGTACTTC. Residues: CASTRSQGDEQYF.

This clone was seen a few times. At one boundary the junction diverges from the germline segment, which might be a read error. The V gene is TRBV29-1, the J gene TRBJ1-1; 9 nucleotides match TRBD1. The CDR3 length is 15 residues. Germline V gene data show CDR1 as SQVTM and CDR2 as ANQGSEA. The CDR3 DNA is TGCAGCGTTGAGGGACCCGGTACAGGGGGCACTGGAGCTTTCTTT. Translation: CSVEGPGTGGTGAFF.

The chain links TRBV19 to TRBJ2-2; D remains ambiguous. Germline V gene lookup returns CDR1 LNHDA and CDR2 SQIVND (reference sequence). Trimming removed 3 bases at V and 2 bases at J, with 16 bases between. The CDR3 sequence is 17 residues long. The CDR3 protein is CASSMPRSILNTGELFF. DNA of the CDR3: TGTGCCAGTAGTATGCCCCGAAGCATCTTAAACACCGGGGAGCTGTTTTTT.

V is TRBV28 and J is TRBJ2-7, with no clear D. The CDR3 runs to 13 residues. V lost 3 bases and J 4 bases, leaving 10 bases between the germline ends. Per the germline V gene, CDR1 is MDHEN and CDR2 is SYDVKM. CDR3 loop: CASSLVRGYEQYF. The CDR3 DNA sequence: TGTGCCAGCAGTTTGGTCCGTGGGTACGAGCAGTACTTC.

The V call is TRBV5-1, the J call TRBJ2-5; 8 bases agree with TRBD1. The V segment lost 0 bases and the J segment 2 bases; nucleotides outside the gene matches: 6. The CDR3 is 16 amino acids. From germline, CDR1 is SGHRS and CDR2 YFSETQ. CDR3 in amino acids: CASSLGGQATQETQYF. CDR3 sequence (DNA): TGCGCCAGCAGCTTGGGGGGACAGGCTACGCAAGAGACCCAGTACTTC.